This record looks at one TCR beta chain sequence and its context. The antigen it binds to is not known. The record has no base qualities; no much larger clone is one base away. The receptor library was made with the immunoSEQ multiplex PCR assay. For the multiplex PCR, a mixture combining 60 forward primers for TCR Vbeta segments and 13 reverse primers for TCR Jbeta segments was used. Amplification of the CDR3 region of rearranged TCR beta genes was performed with a multiplex PCR assay on genomic DNA. Amplified TCR beta libraries were sequenced as 87-base-pair reads on the Illumina HiSeq System. As for the authors' bioinformatics: A later analysis counted tens of millions of unique TCR beta chains across the 670 or so repertoires, and 10 million to 12 million of these chains were shared by at least two donors. Raw reads were error-corrected and collapsed into unique sequences by a nearest-neighbor algorithm in which closely related sequences were merged to remove PCR and sequencing errors. To assign V, D and J gene segments, CDR3 sequences were aligned to IMGT reference sequences. For a sequence to be retained, a match of at least six nucleotides to both a V gene segment and a J gene segment was required. Rearrangements were classified as productive when the CDR3 lacked stop codons and remained in frame with V and J, and all other rearrangements were classified as non-productive. Following IMGT convention, CDR3 was defined as the stretch from the second conserved V-encoded cysteine up to the conserved J-encoded phenylalanine. The earlier analysis of approximately 590 of the donors excluded any sequence lacking an unambiguous match to a single V gene segment. An earlier analysis of about 600 of the donors called V segments functional above 56.7% productive rearrangements and segregating when the between-donor standard deviation exceeded 5%. A statistical classification framework was built to diagnose cytomegalovirus status from the catalog of TCR beta chain sequences. In a later analysis, TCR nucleotide sequences were compared against IMGT/GENE-DB human TR gene sequences so that V and J genes could be assigned. Using the TCRdist pipeline, a later analysis assigned CDR3 sequences along with most-parsimonious VDJ recombination scenarios. A later analysis defined each TCR beta chain by its CDR3 amino acid sequence plus V-gene family, and excluded reads lacking a unique V-gene family. A later analysis removed 450 to 600 highly shared, low-generation-probability nucleotide sequences to deal with suspected cross-contamination and a sequencing artifact. In a later analysis, a clonal expansion index for each public chain was calculated from normalized within-repertoire ranks of inferred template counts. A later analysis computed generation probabilities with a VDJ recombination model fitted to out-of-frame rearrangements, and checked the results against IGoR. Hypergeometric tests were used in a later analysis to score TCR-TCR, TCR-HLA and TCR-CMV co-occurrence, with a repertoire-size bias correction applied to the TCR pairs. A later analysis estimated false discovery rates by permuting HLA or CMV assignments 20 times. In a later analysis, co-occurring TCRs were grouped with DBSCAN, and TCRdist sequence similarity was added when clustering was performed within HLA-allele-positive subsets. Co-occurrence clustering excluded repertoires with fewer than 30,000 or more than 120,000 public chains, plus five with anomalous nucleotide sharing. In its TCRdb copy, this immuneACCESS table keeps in-frame sequences only and misses some clones. Where compared with another copy, unresolved V genes explain less than half of these, and the others have no known cause. The V and J calls and clone size were taken over from that table, and D and trimming were inferred from the DNA. Here the sample has approximately 170,000 clones; around 84% occur a single time. About 2.5% of the sample rests with the top ten.

This record belongs to a study of cytomegalovirus exposure and HLA in healthy donors (dated by TCRdb to 2016 to 2017). Background on the whole study: An earlier analysis of roughly 500 of the donors reported about 260 Gb of sequence data and 95 million to 140 million unique TCR beta sequences obtained from approximately 180 million T cells. An early release that covered about 640 HLA-typed donors contained approximately 300 gigabases of sequencing data and 75 million to 100 million unique TCR sequences. Among the roughly 400 genotyped donors, around 81% belonged to the genetic ancestry cluster associated with self-reported Caucasian donors. The study was designed to test whether signatures of past pathogen exposure could be identified by cataloging public T cell receptors. The study profiled the T cell repertoires of about 640 subjects by immunosequencing and related them to cytomegalovirus serostatus. A separate validation cohort of approximately 120 different subjects was used in addition to the 666-subject first cohort. The study combined high-throughput TCR immunosequencing, statistical association of individual TCRs with disease status, and machine learning to predict cytomegalovirus infection status. A later analysis re-analyzed previously published TCR beta repertoires from about 600 donors and added high-resolution HLA genotyping to study TCR occurrence patterns. The later analysis used no new phenotypic data to find candidate immune exposures, relying instead on TCR beta sequences and their occurrence across donors. To decide whether each TCR beta V gene segment behaved as functional or pseudogenic, an earlier analysis of several hundred of the donors relied on high-throughput TCR beta sequencing. Donor age, sex, ethnicity and CMV serostatus were compiled together with the repertoire data. In a later genetic analysis, genome-wide SNP genotypes for about 60% of the 666 donors were used, and that subset was treated as a discovery cohort. Every discovery cohort repertoire had been produced on one sequencing platform. HLA typing covered class I and class II loci at four-digit resolution. The number of donors typed differed by locus, with about 629-630 for A, B, C, DRB1 and DQB1, 522 for DQA1, 600 to 610 for DPA1, and 400 to 490 for DPB1. A handful of DR-DQ haplotypes were handled as single units for association and clustering because linkage in the cohort was strong. On average, roughly 250,000 unique TCR beta nucleotide sequences were sequenced per donor among about 400 genotyped donors of the cohort, with 15% to 20% of those sequences being non-productive.

In total, roughly 670 healthy bone marrow donors made up the cohort. All cohort members were sampled while nominally healthy, although unrecorded immune exposures were likely present. The donor tested CMV seropositive, placing the donor among the 250 to 350 seropositive members of the cohort. Every donor gave a peripheral blood sample, and the peripheral blood mononuclear cells from that sample were used for TCR beta sequencing. Genomic DNA was extracted from the blood cell samples with the Qiagen DNeasy Blood Extraction Kit. Findings and caveats that apply to the study as a whole: Because counts were too low, around 18 rarely observed V segments, including chromosome 9 orphons, were left out of the earlier analysis of about 620 of the donors. In vitro tests confirmed that three of the cytomegalovirus-associated TCR beta chains recognize cytomegalovirus antigens. Some IMGT-functional V segments, including TRBV6-2 and TRBV6-3, could not be distinguished by the 87-base-pair reads and were therefore excluded. In a later analysis, HLA-associated TCR beta chains were found to be more clonally expanded and to have lower generation probabilities than equally common non-associated chains. CMV serostatus was the only immune exposure information available for the cohort. In a later genetic analysis, fewer N-insertions in productive TCRs were reported among donors in an Asian-associated ancestry cluster than the roughly 700-donor mean. Because some donors lacked HLA typing at each locus, the association tests relied only on the typed subset. When HLA alleles, especially DR and DQ, strongly co-occurred, TCR associations were difficult to assign to individual alleles. According to a later analysis, most CMV-associated TCR beta chains appeared to be HLA-restricted, and the HLA associations seemed to be driven largely by CMV exposure. This cohort had only TCR beta chains sequenced, and the lack of alpha or paired-chain data limited which features could be detected. Most TCR sequences were seen in very few donors, while some public TCRs were found in many individuals. In an earlier analysis of some 540 of the donors, most TCR beta V segments appeared in productive rearrangements about 87% or about 30% of the time, broadly matching IMGT annotations. The classifier was reported to diagnose cytomegalovirus status with high specificity and sensitivity in both the original and validation cohorts. A group of highly shared sequence variants was considered likely to be a technical artifact of the sequencing pipeline. In a later analysis, around 17,000 TCR beta sequences were associated with specific HLA alleles at a false discovery rate of 0.05. Sequencing depth was assumed to be roughly uniform across donors in the presence/absence analyses, though that assumption may not hold. Linkage disequilibrium might explain the correlated functional status among segregating V segments, but an unknown experimental factor could not be excluded. A later genetic analysis associated a missense DCLRE1C variant with V-gene and J-gene trimming of TCR beta chains, and an independent cohort replicated the association. In a later analysis, the rate of TCR association differed among HLA loci, with DRB1 alleles having the most associated TCRs and HLA-C alleles having the fewest. A further reported finding was that TCR beta sequences accurately predicted the HLA-A and HLA-B alleles for most subjects in the first cohort. It was suggested by the authors that the approach could potentially be generalized to other disease states and immunological phenotypes. In the study, roughly 160 TCR beta chains were listed as associated with cytomegalovirus. Several of the top co-occurrence clusters appeared to be linked to parvovirus B19, influenza, CMV and Epstein-Barr virus, according to a later analysis.

Based on the germline V gene, the CDR1 and CDR2 sequences are MDHEN and SYDVKM. Trimming takes 3 bases from V and 2 bases from J, and the germline ends sit 18 bases apart. The CDR3 spans 17 residues, from the cysteine through the phenylalanine. Of all the DNA, just the CDR3 is kept, 51 bases in frame from base 1. The receptor chain draws on TRBV28 and TRBJ2-3, with TRBD1 tentatively as D gene (5 bases match). The sequencing input was PBMCs. The TCR was taken from a man younger than 45 in good health and CMV-seropositive. The DNA sequence reads TGTGCCAGCAGTTTCTTGACGACAGCCACCGACACAGATACGCAGTATTTT. Its protein product is CASSFLTTATDTDTQYF.